The clone carrying this T cell receptor (beta chain) was detected only once. The data were taken from a study of blood T cell repertoires in COVID-19. Germline V lookup: CDR1 SGHRS, CDR2 YFSETQ. V lost 1 base and J 6 bases, leaving 7 bases between the germline ends. The length of the CDR3 is 12 residues. The table came from immunoSEQ multiplex PCR; TCRdb's copy has only in-frame clones and leaves some out. The profile shows 190,000 or so clones, approximately 87% of them singletons. This sequence joins TRBV5-1 and TRBJ1-2; D possibly corresponds to TRBD1 (6 bases). Sequenced material: peripheral blood. The sequence derives from a man in his sixties who had recovered from COVID-19. CDR3 loop: CASSLNRDGYTF. Written as DNA, the CDR3 is TGCGCCAGCAGCTTGAACAGGGATGGCTACACCTTC.